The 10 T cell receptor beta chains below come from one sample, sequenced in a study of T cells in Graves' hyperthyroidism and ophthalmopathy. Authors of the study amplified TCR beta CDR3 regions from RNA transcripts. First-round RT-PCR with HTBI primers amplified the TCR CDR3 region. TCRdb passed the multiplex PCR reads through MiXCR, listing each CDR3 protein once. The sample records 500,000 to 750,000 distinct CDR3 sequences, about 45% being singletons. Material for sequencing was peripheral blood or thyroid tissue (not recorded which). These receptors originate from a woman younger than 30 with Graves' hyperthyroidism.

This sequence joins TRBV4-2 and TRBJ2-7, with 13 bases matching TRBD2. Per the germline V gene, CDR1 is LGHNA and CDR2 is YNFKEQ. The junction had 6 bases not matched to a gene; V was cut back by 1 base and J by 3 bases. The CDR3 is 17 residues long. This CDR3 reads CASSQGLAGGSDYEQYF. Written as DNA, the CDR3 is TGTGCCAGCAGCCAAGGACTAGCGGGAGGTTCTGACTACGAGCAGTACTTC.

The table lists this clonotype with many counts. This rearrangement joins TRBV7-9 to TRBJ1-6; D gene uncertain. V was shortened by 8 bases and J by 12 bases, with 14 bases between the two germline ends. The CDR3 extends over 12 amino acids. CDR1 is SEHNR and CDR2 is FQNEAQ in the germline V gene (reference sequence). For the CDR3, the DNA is TGTGCCAGCGGCGACTCCTCAGTACCCCTCCACTTT. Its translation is CASGDSSVPLHF.

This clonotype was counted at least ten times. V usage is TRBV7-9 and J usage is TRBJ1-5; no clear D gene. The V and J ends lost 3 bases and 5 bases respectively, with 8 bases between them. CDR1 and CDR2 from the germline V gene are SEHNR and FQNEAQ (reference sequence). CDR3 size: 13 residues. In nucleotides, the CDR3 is TGTGCCAGCAGCTTGACCGGAGATCAGCCCCAGCATTTT. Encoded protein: CASSLTGDQPQHF.

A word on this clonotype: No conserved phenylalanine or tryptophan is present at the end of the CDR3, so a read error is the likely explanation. In DNA, the CDR3 is TGTGCCACCAGTGAAGGAGGGTCAGGAAACACCATATATCTT. It codes for CATSEGGSGNTIYL. The rearrangement links TRBV24-1 to TRBJ1-3; unclear D gene. Germline values: CDR1 KGHDR, CDR2 SFDVKD. CDR3 size: 14 residues. V lost 4 bases and J 4 bases, leaving 10 bases between the germline ends.

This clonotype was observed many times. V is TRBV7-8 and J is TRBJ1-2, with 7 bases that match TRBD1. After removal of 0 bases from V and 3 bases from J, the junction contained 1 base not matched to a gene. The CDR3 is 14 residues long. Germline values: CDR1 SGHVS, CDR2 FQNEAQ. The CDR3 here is CASSLAGTDYGYTF. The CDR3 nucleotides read TGTGCCAGCAGCTTAGCGGGGACAGACTATGGCTACACCTTC.

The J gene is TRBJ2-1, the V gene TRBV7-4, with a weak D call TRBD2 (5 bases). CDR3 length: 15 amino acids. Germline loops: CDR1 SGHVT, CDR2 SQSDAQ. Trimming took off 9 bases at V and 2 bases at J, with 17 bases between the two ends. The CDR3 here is CASSLLIGAYNEQFF. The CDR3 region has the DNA TGTGCCAGTAGTCTCCTGATCGGGGCCTACAATGAGCAGTTCTTC.

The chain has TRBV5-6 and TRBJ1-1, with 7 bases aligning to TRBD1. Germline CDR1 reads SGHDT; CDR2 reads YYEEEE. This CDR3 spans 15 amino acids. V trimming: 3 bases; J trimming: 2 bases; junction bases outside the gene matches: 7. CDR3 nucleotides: TGTGCCAGCAGCTCCCTGGGACAGCGAAACACTGAAGCTTTCTTT. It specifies CASSSLGQRNTEAFF.

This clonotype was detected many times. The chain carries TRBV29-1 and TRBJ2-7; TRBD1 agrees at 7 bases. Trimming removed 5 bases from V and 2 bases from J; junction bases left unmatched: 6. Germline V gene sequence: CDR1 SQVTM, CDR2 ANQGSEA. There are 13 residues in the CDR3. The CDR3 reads CSVKTGTTYEQYF. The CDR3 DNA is TGCAGCGTTAAGACAGGGACCACCTACGAGCAGTACTTC.

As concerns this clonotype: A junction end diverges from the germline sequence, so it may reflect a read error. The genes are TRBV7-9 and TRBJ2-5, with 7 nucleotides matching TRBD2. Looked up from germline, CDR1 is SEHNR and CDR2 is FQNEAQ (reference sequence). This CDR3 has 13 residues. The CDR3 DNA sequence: TGTGCCAGCAGCTTACTAGGCGGGAGTCGTAATTTCTTC. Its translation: CASSLLGGSRNFF. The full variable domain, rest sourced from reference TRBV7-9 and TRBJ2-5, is DTGVSQNPRHKITKRGQNVTFRCDPISEHNRLYWYRQTLGQGPEFLTYFQNEAQLEKSRLLSDRFSAERPKGSFSTLEIQRTEQGDSAMYLCASSLLGGSRNFFGPGTRLLVL.

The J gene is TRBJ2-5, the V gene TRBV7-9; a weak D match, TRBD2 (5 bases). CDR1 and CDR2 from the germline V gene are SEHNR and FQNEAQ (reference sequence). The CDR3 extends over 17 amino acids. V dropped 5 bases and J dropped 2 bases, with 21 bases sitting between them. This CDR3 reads CASSKDPRGLGQETQYF. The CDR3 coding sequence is TGTGCCAGCAGCAAGGATCCTCGCGGGCTGGGGCAAGAGACCCAGTACTTC.